This entry concerns a single T cell receptor (beta chain). Produced via immunoSEQ multiplex PCR; TCRdb's table is partial and in-frame only. The data contain 250,000 to 350,000 clones, 70% to 90% of them singletons. The sample comes from a study of blood T cell repertoires in COVID-19. Whole-study context: Collection of acute and convalescent COVID-19 samples took place in the United States, Italy and Spain. T cells, B-cell-depleted T cells, or PBMCs supplied cDNA or gDNA.

The V end lost 3 bases, the J end lost 5 bases, and 17 bases lay between the germline ends. Germline-derived CDR1 and CDR2 are SGHNT and YYREEE (reference sequence). This CDR3 contains 15 residues. This TCR was sampled from a young woman who had recovered from COVID-19. Sequencing was done on a sample of peripheral blood. V and J are TRBV5-4 and TRBJ2-5; perhaps TRBD2 as D (5 bases). CDR3 amino acids: CASSSILVSGETQYF. CDR3 sequence (DNA): TGTGCCAGCAGCTCGATACTAGTATCTGGCGAGACCCAGTACTTC.